This TCR beta chain is from a study of molecular identifiers for immune sequencing clone quantification. Turning to the study itself: Five portions were made in replicates from RNA of approximately 22,000 or 94,000 naive CD8 cells, and four underwent sequencing.

TCRdb processed the PCR reads anew with MiXCR; each CDR3 protein has one entry. The repertoire includes approximately 590,000 distinct CDR3 sequences, less than 30% of them detected once, and approximately 0.75% sits in the top ten. V was trimmed by 2 bases and J by 2 bases, leaving 6 bases between them. CDR3 length: 13 amino acids. The germline V gene encodes CDR1 MNHEY and CDR2 SMNVEV (reference sequence). This receptor was obtained from a human donor in good health. Some libraries in this study had Jurkat cell RNA spiked in. The V and J genes are TRBV27 and TRBJ1-2; D gene uncertain. Sequenced sample: naive CD8+ T cells from blood, with Jurkat cell RNA spiked in. The sample's subset: FACS-sorted CD8+CD4-CCR7+CD45RA+ naive T cells. The CDR3 loop is CASSLAKNYGYTF. DNA of the CDR3: TGTGCCAGCAGTTTAGCCAAAAACTATGGCTACACCTTC.